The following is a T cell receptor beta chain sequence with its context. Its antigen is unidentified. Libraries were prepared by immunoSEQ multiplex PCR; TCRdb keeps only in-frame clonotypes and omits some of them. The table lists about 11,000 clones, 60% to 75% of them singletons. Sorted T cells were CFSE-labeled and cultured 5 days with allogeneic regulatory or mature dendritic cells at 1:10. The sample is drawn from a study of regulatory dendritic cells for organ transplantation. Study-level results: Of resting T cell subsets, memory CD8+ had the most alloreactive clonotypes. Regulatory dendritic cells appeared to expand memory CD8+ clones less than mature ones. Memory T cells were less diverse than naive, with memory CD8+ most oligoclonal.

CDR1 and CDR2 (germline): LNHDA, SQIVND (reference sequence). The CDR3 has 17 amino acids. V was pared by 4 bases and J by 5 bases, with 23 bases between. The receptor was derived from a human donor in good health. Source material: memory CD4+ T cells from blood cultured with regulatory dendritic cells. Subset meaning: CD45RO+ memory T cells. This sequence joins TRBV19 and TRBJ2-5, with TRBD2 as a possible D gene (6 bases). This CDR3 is CASSKASRRGGGETQYF. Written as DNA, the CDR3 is TGTGCCAGTAGTAAGGCAAGTCGTAGGGGAGGAGGGGAGACCCAGTACTTC.